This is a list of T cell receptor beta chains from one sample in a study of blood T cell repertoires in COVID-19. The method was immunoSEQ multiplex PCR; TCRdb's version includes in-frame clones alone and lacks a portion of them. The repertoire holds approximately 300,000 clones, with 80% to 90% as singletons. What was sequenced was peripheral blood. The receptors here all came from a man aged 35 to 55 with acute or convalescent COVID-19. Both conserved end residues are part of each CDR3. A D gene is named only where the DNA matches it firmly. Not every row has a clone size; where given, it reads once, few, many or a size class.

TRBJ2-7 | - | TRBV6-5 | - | CASSQQPGGGEQYF | TGTGCCAGCAGCCAACAACCCGGGGGAGGCGAGCAGTACTTC
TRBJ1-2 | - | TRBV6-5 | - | CASSYDNPNYGYTF | TGTGCCAGCAGTTATGACAATCCGAACTATGGCTACACCTTC
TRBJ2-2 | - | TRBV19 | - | CASMGTTGNTGELFF | TGTGCCAGTATGGGGACAACCGGGAACACCGGGGAGCTGTTTTTT
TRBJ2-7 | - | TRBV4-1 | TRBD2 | CASSQVLAGDYEQYF | TGCGCCAGCAGCCAAGTCCTAGCGGGGGACTACGAGCAGTACTTC
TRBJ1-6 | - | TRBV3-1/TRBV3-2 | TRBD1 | CASSRRDRDRNSPLHF | TGTGCCAGCAGCCGGCGGGACAGAGATAGGAATTCACCCCTCCACTTT
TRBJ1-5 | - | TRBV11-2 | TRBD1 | CASSLGRQGGNQPQHF | TGTGCCAGCAGCCTGGGAAGACAGGGGGGGAATCAGCCCCAGCATTTT
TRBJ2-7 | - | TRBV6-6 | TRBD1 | CASSLQGAGEQYF | TGTGCCAGCAGCCTACAGGGGGCGGGGGAGCAGTACTTC
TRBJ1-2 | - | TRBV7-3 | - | CASSSRGGGYTF | TGTGCCAGCAGCTCAAGGGGCGGCGGCTACACCTTC
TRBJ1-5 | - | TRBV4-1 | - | CASSHVGASQTAQHF | TGCGCCAGCAGCCATGTTGGGGCCAGTCAAACGGCCCAGCATTTT
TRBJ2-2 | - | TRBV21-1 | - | CASSRQGGQTGELFF | TGTGCCAGCAGCAGGCAGGGGGGACAGACCGGGGAGCTGTTTTTT
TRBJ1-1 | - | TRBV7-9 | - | CASSLNTGSNTEAFF | TGTGCCAGCAGCCTTAATACAGGGTCTAACACTGAAGCTTTCTTT
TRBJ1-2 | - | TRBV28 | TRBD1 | CASSFRTGGLYYGYTF | TGTGCCAGCAGTTTCAGGACAGGGGGCTTGTACTATGGCTACACCTTC
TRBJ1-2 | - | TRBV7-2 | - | CASSHQSWTGGYTF | TGTGCCAGCAGCCACCAATCTTGGACGGGAGGCTACACCTTC
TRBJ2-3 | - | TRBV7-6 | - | CASSPLMLAGTQYF | TGTGCCAGCAGCCCCCTTATGTTAGCTGGGACGCAGTATTTT
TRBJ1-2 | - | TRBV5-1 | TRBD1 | CASSLLGQVANYGYTF | TGCGCCAGCAGCTTACTCGGACAGGTGGCTAACTATGGCTACACCTTC
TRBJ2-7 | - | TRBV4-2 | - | CASSQDYDEQYF | TGTGCCAGCAGCCAAGACTACGATGAGCAGTACTTC
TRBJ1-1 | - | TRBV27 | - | CASSRSGGYMNTEAFF | TGTGCCAGCAGTCGTTCCGGGGGTTATATGAACACTGAAGCTTTCTTT
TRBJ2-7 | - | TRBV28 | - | CASRSVRRGTAYEQYF | TGTGCCAGCAGGTCAGTCCGCCGGGGAACTGCCTACGAGCAGTACTTC
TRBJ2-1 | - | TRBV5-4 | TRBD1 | CASSFETGVTPYNEQFF | TGTGCCAGCAGCTTTGAGACAGGGGTAACCCCCTACAATGAGCAGTTCTTC
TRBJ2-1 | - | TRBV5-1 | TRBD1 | CASSHLIGQGINEQFF | TGCGCCAGCAGCCACCTTATTGGACAGGGAATCAATGAGCAGTTCTTC
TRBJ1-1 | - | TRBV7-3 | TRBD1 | CASRLRGTGLNTEAFF | TGTGCCAGCAGGTTACGAGGGACAGGACTGAACACTGAAGCTTTCTTT
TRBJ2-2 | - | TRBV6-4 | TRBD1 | CASRDRVTGELFF | TGTGCCAGCCGGGACAGGGTCACCGGGGAGCTGTTTTTT
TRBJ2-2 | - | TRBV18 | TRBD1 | CASSPRRQGVSIAGELFF | TGTGCCAGCTCACCACGGAGACAGGGCGTTTCGATCGCCGGGGAGCTGTTTTTT
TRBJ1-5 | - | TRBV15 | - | CATSRGRGGLSNQPQHF | TGTGCCACCAGCAGAGGCAGAGGAGGGTTAAGCAATCAGCCCCAGCATTTT
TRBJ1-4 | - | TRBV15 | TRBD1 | CATSSDRVNEKLFF | TGTGCCACCAGCTCGGACAGGGTAAATGAAAAACTGTTTTTT
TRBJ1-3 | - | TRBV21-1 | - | CASIRGGCGNTIYF | TGTGCCAGCATTAGGGGGGGTTGTGGAAACACCATATATTTT
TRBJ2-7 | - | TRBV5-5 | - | CASSLEQGTYEQYF | TGTGCCAGCAGCTTGGAACAGGGCACCTACGAGCAGTACTTC
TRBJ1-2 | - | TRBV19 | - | CASSRGTMANYGYTF | TGTGCCAGTAGTAGGGGGACAATGGCAAACTATGGCTACACCTTC
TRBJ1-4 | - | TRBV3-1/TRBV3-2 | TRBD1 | CASSQDDRDEKLFF | TGTGCCAGCAGCCAGGACGACAGGGATGAAAAACTGTTTTTT
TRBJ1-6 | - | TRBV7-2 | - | CASSLEGPGTGHLFF | TGTGCCAGCAGCTTAGAGGGGCCTGGCACGGGACACCTATTCTTT
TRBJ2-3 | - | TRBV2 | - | CASGEDRSTDTQYF | TGTGCCAGCGGGGAGGATAGAAGCACAGATACGCAGTATTTT
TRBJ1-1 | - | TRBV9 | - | CASSAAVNTEAFF | TGTGCCAGCAGCGCTGCAGTGAACACTGAAGCTTTCTTT
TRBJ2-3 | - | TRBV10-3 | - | CAISESTGTDTQYF | TGTGCCATCAGTGAGTCAACGGGCACAGATACGCAGTATTTT
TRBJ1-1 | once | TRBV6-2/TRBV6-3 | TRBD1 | CASSGFRGYTEAFF | TGTGCCAGCAGTGGGTTCAGGGGGTACACTGAAGCTTTCTTT
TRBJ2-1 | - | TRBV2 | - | CASSEGSGLIYNEQFF | TGTGCCAGCAGTGAGGGTAGCGGTCTAATCTACAATGAGCAGTTCTTC
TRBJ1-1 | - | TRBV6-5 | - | CASSYSPEVSGEAFF | TGTGCCAGCAGTTACTCCCCTGAGGTCTCGGGGGAAGCTTTCTTT
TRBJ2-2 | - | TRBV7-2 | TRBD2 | CASSPRTSGGGTGELFF | TGTGCCAGCAGCCCCCGGACTAGCGGGGGGGGAACCGGGGAGCTGTTTTTT
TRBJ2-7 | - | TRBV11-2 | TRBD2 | CASRGLAGPKSSYEQYF | TGTGCCAGCAGGGGACTAGCGGGACCTAAAAGCTCCTACGAGCAGTACTTC
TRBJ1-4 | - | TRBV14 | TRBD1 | CASSQVTGKELFF | TGTGCCAGCAGCCAAGTGACAGGGAAGGAACTGTTTTTT
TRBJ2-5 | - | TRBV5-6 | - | CASSSFERVGETQYF | TGTGCCAGCAGCTCGTTCGAGAGGGTGGGCGAGACCCAGTACTTC
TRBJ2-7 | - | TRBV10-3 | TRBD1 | CAISDNTGTGSYEQYF | TGTGCCATCAGTGATAATACCGGGACAGGCTCCTACGAGCAGTACTTC
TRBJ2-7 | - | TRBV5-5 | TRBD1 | CASRGQGDPSGQYF | TGTGCCAGCAGAGGACAGGGAGACCCCTCCGGGCAGTACTTC
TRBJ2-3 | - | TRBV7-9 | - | CASSPRTASTDTQYF | TGTGCCAGCAGCCCCCGGACAGCTAGCACAGATACGCAGTATTTT
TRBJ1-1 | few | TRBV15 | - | CATSSRGRDTEAFF | TGTGCCACCAGCAGCAGGGGCCGGGACACTGAAGCTTTCTTT
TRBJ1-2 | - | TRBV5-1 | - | CASSPGGRIYGYTF | TGCGCCAGCAGCCCCGGGGGGCGGATCTATGGCTACACCTTC
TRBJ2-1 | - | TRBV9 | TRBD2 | CASSVAGRGGYNEQFF | TGTGCCAGCAGCGTAGCTGGGCGGGGGGGTTACAATGAGCAGTTCTTC
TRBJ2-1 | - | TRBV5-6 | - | CASIPMGGQSSYNEQFF | TGTGCCAGCATCCCGATGGGGGGGCAAAGCTCCTACAATGAGCAGTTCTTC
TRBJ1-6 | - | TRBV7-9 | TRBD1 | CASSAGPGGNSPLHF | TGTGCCAGCAGCGCTGGGCCAGGGGGTAATTCACCCCTCCACTTT
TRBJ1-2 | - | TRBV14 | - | CASSPSNWQGVYGYTF | TGTGCCAGCAGCCCATCGAATTGGCAGGGCGTCTATGGCTACACCTTC
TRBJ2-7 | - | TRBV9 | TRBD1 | CASSAGTDFYYEQYF | TGTGCCAGCAGCGCGGGGACAGACTTCTATTACGAGCAGTACTTC